A selection of T cell receptor beta chains follows, all from one sample in a study of OX40 agonist ivuxolimab in advanced cancers. Produced via immunoSEQ multiplex PCR; TCRdb's table is partial and in-frame only. The sample includes 100,000 to 150,000 clones, roughly 90% of them seen just once. Specimen: CD4+ or CD8+ T cells sorted from blood, collected in a trial of the OX40 agonist ivuxolimab. The receptors come from an adult with an advanced solid tumor such as melanoma, head and neck, liver or kidney cancer. CDR3s include the opening cysteine and the closing phenylalanine or tryptophan. A D gene is named only where the DNA matches it firmly. Not every row has a clone size; where given, it reads once, few, many or a size class.

cdr3_nt	cdr3_aa	d_call	v_call	j_call	clone_size
TGTGCCAGCAGCACAAGGACTAGCGGAGTCGGAGAGCAGTACTTC	CASSTRTSGVGEQYF	TRBD2	TRBV5-4	TRBJ2-7	NA
TGTGCCAGCTCACCTCCAAGCGTCGGTAGCACTGAAGCTTTCTTT	CASSPPSVGSTEAFF	NA	TRBV18	TRBJ1-1	NA
TGTGCCAGCAGTTTTGTACAGGGACAGCCCCAGCATTTT	CASSFVQGQPQHF	NA	TRBV28	TRBJ1-5	NA
TGCAGCGTCCGAGGACTAGCGGGAGTTTACGAGCAGTACTTC	CSVRGLAGVYEQYF	TRBD2	TRBV29-1	TRBJ2-7	NA
TGTGCCAGCAGCCCATGGACAGGGACGAACACTGAAGCTTTCTTT	CASSPWTGTNTEAFF	TRBD1	TRBV7-8	TRBJ1-1	few
TGTGCCAGCAGTTCGGGGAGGGGCTCTGGAAACACCATATATTTT	CASSSGRGSGNTIYF	NA	TRBV28	TRBJ1-3	NA
TGTGCCAGCAGTTTCACTAGCGCGCTGTCCTACGAGCAGTACTTC	CASSFTSALSYEQYF	TRBD2	TRBV28	TRBJ2-7	NA
TGCGCCAGCAGCTCGGGACAGGTGAACACTGAAGCTTTCTTT	CASSSGQVNTEAFF	TRBD1	TRBV5-1	TRBJ1-1	NA
TGTGCCAGTAGTAACAGGGGGGGTCAGCCCCAGCATTTT	CASSNRGGQPQHF	TRBD1	TRBV19	TRBJ1-5	NA
TGTGCCAGCAGTGAAGTGCGGATAACCTACGAGCAGTACTTC	CASSEVRITYEQYF	NA	TRBV6-1	TRBJ2-7	once
TGTGCCAGCAGCCGTCCGGACGGGTCCGACGAGCAGTACTTC	CASSRPDGSDEQYF	NA	TRBV14	TRBJ2-7	NA
TGTGCCAGCAGCCATCCAGGAATTGCAACTAATGAAAAACTGTTTTTT	CASSHPGIATNEKLFF	NA	TRBV4-2	TRBJ1-4	once
TGTGCCAGCAGTTCCGCAGGGTACATCTACGAGCAGTACTTC	CASSSAGYIYEQYF	NA	TRBV6-1	TRBJ2-7	NA
TGTGCCAGCACCCCCCCTACTGAAGCTTTCTTT	CASTPPTEAFF	NA	TRBV7-2	TRBJ1-1	NA
TGTGCCAGCAGCTTCTACGAGTCGGTTAGAACCGCCGGGGAGCTGTTTTTT	CASSFYESVRTAGELFF	NA	TRBV7-2	TRBJ2-2	NA
TGTGCCAGCAGCGCCAGGGGGCGCGACGAGCAGTACTTC	CASSARGRDEQYF	TRBD1	TRBV9	TRBJ2-7	NA
TGTGCCAGCAGCTTGGGCGTCTCCTACAATGAGCAGTTCTTC	CASSLGVSYNEQFF	NA	TRBV5-6	TRBJ2-1	NA
TGCGCCAGCAGCTTGGACTCTAAGAGGGTCCCAGATACGCAGTATTTT	CASSLDSKRVPDTQYF	NA	TRBV5-1	TRBJ2-3	NA
TGTGCCAGCAGCGGCAGAGGTCACGGGGAGCTGTTTTTT	CASSGRGHGELFF	NA	TRBV9	TRBJ2-2	NA
TGTGCCACCAGCCCGAGCCTAGCGGGAGGAAAGGGCACAGATACGCAGTATTTT	CATSPSLAGGKGTDTQYF	TRBD2	TRBV15	TRBJ2-3	NA
TGTGCCAGCAGGCAAAACCGGGGGGATCAGCCCCAGCATTTT	CASRQNRGDQPQHF	NA	TRBV27	TRBJ1-5	NA
TGTGCCAGCAGCGTAGAACTGTCGGGCTACGAGCAGTACTTC	CASSVELSGYEQYF	NA	TRBV9	TRBJ2-7	NA
TGCGCCAGCAGCCAAGTTGATATGGGATTTCCGAACACCGGGGAGCTGTTTTTT	CASSQVDMGFPNTGELFF	NA	TRBV4-1	TRBJ2-2	few
TGTGCCAGCTCACCCCTGGGAGGGGGAGTAGATACGCAGTATTTT	CASSPLGGGVDTQYF	NA	TRBV18	TRBJ2-3	NA
TGTGCCAGTAGGCCGTATGGAGGGGCGGACACTGAAGCTTTCTTT	CASRPYGGADTEAFF	NA	TRBV19	TRBJ1-1	NA
TGTGCCAGCAGCACGGGACTAGCGGGAGGGGGCTACGAGCAGTACTTC	CASSTGLAGGGYEQYF	TRBD2	TRBV11-3	TRBJ2-7	NA
TGTGCCAGCAGTGACAGGGGCAATCAGCCCCAGCATTTT	CASSDRGNQPQHF	TRBD1	TRBV9	TRBJ1-5	NA
TGTGCCAGCAGCTTAGCTAGCGGGACCGTCGAGCAGTACTTC	CASSLASGTVEQYF	TRBD2	TRBV11-3	TRBJ2-7	NA